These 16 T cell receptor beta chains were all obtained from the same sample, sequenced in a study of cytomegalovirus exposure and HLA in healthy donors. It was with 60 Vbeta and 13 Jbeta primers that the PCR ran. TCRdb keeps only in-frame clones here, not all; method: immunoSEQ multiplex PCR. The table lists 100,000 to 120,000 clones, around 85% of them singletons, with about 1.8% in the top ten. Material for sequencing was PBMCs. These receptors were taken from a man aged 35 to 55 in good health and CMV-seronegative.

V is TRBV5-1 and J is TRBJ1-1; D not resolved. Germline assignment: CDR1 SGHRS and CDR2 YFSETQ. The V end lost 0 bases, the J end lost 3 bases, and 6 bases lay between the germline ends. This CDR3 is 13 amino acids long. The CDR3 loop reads CASSLGSDTEAFF. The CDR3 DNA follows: TGCGCCAGCAGCTTGGGGAGTGACACTGAAGCTTTCTTT.

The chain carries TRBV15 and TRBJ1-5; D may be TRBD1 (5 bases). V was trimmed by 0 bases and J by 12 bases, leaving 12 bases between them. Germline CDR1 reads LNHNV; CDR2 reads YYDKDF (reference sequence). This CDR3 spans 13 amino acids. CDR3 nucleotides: TGTGCCACCAGCAGAGATCCGGGGGATCTCCAGCATTTT. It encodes CATSRDPGDLQHF.

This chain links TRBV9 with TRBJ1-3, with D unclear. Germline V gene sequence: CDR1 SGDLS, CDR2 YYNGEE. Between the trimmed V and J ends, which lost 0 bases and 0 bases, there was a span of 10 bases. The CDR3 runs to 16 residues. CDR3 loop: CASSVAHGLSGNTIYF. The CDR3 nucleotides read TGTGCCAGCAGCGTAGCTCACGGACTCTCTGGAAACACCATATATTTT. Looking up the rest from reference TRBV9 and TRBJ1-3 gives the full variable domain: DSGVTQTPKHLITATGQRVTLRCSPRSGDLSVYWYQQSLDQGLQFLIQYYNGEERAKGNILERFSAQQFPDLHSELNLSSLELGDSALYFCASSVAHGLSGNTIYFGEGSWLTVV.

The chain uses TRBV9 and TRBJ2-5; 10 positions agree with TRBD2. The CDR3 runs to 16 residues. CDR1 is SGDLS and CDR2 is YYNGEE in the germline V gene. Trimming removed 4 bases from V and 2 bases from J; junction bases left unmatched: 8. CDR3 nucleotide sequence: TGTGCCAGCAGCCCCCGCCCACTAGCGGGGCAAGAGACCCAGTACTTC. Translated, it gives CASSPRPLAGQETQYF.

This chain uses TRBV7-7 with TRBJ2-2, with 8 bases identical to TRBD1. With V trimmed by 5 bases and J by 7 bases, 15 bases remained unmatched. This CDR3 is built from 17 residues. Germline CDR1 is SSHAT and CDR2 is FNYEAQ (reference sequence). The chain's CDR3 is CASSPTPAGQASGELFF. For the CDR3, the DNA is TGTGCCAGCAGCCCTACCCCCGCGGGACAGGCAAGCGGGGAGCTGTTTTTT.

The CDR3 DNA follows: TGCGCCAGCAACCCAGAGCGATCGAACTATGGCTACACCTTC. It codes for CASNPERSNYGYTF. The chain employs TRBV4-1 and TRBJ1-2, with D hard to call. The CDR3 totals 14 residues. V shed 7 bases and J shed 2 bases, with 14 bases lying between them. The germline gives CDR1 MGHRA, CDR2 YSYEKL.

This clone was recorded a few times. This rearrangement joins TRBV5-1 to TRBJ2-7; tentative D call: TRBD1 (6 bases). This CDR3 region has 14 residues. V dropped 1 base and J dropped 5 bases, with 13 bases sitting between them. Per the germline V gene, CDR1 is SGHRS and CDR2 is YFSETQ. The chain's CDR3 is CASSLIGRGHEQYF. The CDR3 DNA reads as TGCGCCAGCAGCTTGATCGGCAGGGGCCACGAGCAGTACTTC.

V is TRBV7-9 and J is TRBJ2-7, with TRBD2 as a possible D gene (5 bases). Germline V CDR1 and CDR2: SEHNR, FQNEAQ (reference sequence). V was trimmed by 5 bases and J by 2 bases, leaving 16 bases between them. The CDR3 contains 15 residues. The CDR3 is CASSLLGRTPYEQYF. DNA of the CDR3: TGTGCCAGCAGCCTACTAGGGCGGACGCCCTACGAGCAGTACTTC. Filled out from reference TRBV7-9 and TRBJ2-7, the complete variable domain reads DTGVSQNPRHKITKRGQNVTFRCDPISEHNRLYWYRQTLGQGPEFLTYFQNEAQLEKSRLLSDRFSAERPKGSFSTLEIQRTEQGDSAMYLCASSLLGRTPYEQYFGPGTRLTVT.

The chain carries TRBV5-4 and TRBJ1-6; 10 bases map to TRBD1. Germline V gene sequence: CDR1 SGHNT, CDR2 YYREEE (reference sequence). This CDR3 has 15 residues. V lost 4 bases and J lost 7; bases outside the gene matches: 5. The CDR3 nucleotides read TGTGCCAGCAGCCCCGGGACAGGGGCCAATTCACCCCTCCACTTT. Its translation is CASSPGTGANSPLHF.

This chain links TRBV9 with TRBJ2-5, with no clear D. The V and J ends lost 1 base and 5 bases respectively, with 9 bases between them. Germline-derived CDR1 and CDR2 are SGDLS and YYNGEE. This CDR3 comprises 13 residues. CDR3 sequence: CASSVNIGETQYF. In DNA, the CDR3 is TGTGCCAGCAGCGTAAATATCGGGGAGACCCAGTACTTC. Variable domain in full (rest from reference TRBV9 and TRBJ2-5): DSGVTQTPKHLITATGQRVTLRCSPRSGDLSVYWYQQSLDQGLQFLIQYYNGEERAKGNILERFSAQQFPDLHSELNLSSLELGDSALYFCASSVNIGETQYFGPGTRLLVL.

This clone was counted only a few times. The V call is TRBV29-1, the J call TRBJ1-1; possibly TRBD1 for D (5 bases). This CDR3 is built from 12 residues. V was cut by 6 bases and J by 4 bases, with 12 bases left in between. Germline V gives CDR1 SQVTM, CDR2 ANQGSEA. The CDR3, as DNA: TGCAGCGTGGCAGGGAGGAGCACTGAAGCTTTCTTT. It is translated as CSVAGRSTEAFF.

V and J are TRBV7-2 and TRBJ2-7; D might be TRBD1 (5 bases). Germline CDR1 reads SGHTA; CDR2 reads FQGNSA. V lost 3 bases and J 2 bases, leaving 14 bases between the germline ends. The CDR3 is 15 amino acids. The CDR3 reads CASSFGHTGPYEQYF. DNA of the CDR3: TGTGCCAGCAGCTTTGGACACACGGGCCCCTACGAGCAGTACTTC.

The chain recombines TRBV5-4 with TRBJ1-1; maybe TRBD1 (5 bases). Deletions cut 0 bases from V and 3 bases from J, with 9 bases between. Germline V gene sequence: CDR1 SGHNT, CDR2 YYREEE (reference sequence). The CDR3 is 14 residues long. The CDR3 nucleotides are TGTGCCAGCAGCTTGGCCACAGGAGACACTGAAGCTTTCTTT. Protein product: CASSLATGDTEAFF.

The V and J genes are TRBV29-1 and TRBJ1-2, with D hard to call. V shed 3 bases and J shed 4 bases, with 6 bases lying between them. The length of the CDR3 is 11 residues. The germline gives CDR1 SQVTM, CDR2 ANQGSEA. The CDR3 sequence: CSVDTSYGYTF. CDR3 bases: TGCAGCGTTGACACCAGCTATGGCTACACCTTC.

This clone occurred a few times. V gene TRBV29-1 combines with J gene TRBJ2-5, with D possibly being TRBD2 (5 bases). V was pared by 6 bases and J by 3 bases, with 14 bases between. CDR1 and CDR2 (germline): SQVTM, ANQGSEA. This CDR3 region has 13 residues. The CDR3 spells CSVIKDGEETQYF. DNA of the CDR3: TGCAGCGTAATCAAGGACGGGGAAGAGACCCAGTACTTC.

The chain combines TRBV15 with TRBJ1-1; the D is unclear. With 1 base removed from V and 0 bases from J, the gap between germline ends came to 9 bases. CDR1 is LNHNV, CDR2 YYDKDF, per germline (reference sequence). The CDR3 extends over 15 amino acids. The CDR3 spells CATSRGGVMNTEAFF. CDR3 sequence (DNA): TGTGCCACCAGCAGAGGAGGTGTTATGAACACTGAAGCTTTCTTT.